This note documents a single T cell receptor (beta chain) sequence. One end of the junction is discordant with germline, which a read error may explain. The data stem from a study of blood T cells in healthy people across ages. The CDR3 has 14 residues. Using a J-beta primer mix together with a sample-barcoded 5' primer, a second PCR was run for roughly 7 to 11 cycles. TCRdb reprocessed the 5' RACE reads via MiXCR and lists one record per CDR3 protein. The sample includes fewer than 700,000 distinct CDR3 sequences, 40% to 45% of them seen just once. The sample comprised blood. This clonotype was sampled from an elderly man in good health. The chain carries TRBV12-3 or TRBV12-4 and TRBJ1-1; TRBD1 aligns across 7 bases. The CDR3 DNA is TGTGCCGGCAGTAAACGGACAGGGAACACTGAAGCTTTCTTT. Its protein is CAGSKRTGNTEAFF.